This T cell receptor (beta chain) is drawn from a study of beta chain features in type 1 diabetes (dated by TCRdb to 2017 to 2018). The study in broad terms: Mean age, gender distribution, total cell number and subset yield did not differ between patients and healthy donors. Across all samples, approximately 100 million sorted cells were examined, and cell number per subset correlated strongly with RNA yield. In the study, TCRB repertoires of sorted circulating CD4+ T cell subsets from recently diagnosed type 1 diabetes patients were compared with those of matched healthy donors. Regulatory and stem cell-like memory subsets were obtained from only 8 patients and roughly 8 healthy donors, while naive and central memory subsets were obtained from all 28 donors.

As concerns this clone: It lacks a known antigen. Base-call qualities are not available, and no considerably larger clone is one nucleotide away.

Each donor gave one peripheral blood draw, averaging roughly 100 mL, which was collected into heparinised tubes. A BD FACSAria II was used to sort naive, central memory, regulatory and stem cell-like memory CD4+ T cells with a panel that included CD45RO, CCR7, CD25, CD127, CD95 and CD27. A purity above 95% was achieved for all sorted populations. PBMCs were isolated right away by Lymphoprep density gradient centrifugation and were stained directly, without culture. So that batch effects would be minimized, each experiment stained and sorted samples in pairs, pairing one healthy donor with one patient. The High Capacity cDNA Reverse Transcription Kit was used to reverse transcribe all of the isolated RNA, meaning that expressed TCRB transcripts were what got sequenced. Deep immunoSEQ sequencing was performed on naive, central memory and regulatory T cell samples, with an average of roughly 3.3 million total reads per sample. Sorted cells were lysed in RLT buffer and RNA was extracted with DNase-treated RNeasy Micro or Mini kits, depending on cell number. To prevent cross-contamination, each cell subset was processed individually, whereas patient and healthy donor samples were processed jointly. The immunoSEQ multiplex PCR was used to amplify TCRB sequences from cDNA, generating 87-bp fragments that spanned the CDR3 region. The amplicons were sequenced using the Illumina HiSeq platform. The original methods were these. Synthetic template baselines were used to correct PCR bias computationally, reads within Hamming distance 2 were collapsed together, and singletons that could not be merged were discarded. Reads were aligned to IMGT to assign V, D and J genes, CDR3 length, and insertions or deletions at six rearrangement sites. Within each subset, clonotype counts were normalized to sorted cell number, and only after that were true diversity and Gini coefficients computed with the tcR R package. The overlap coefficient, calculated on TCRB nucleotide sequences, was used to quantify repertoire sharing. Out-of-frame TCRB sequences from naive cells were analyzed to stand in for the pre-selection repertoire. This immuneACCESS table, as held by TCRdb, lists in-frame sequences with V and J called but not all clones. Of the missing ones, under half trace to an unresolved V gene in checked studies; the others have no known cause. V and J calls and clone size are copied from that table; D and trimming were computed from the DNA. The sample contains some 270,000 clones, over 12% of them found a single time. The top ten constitute about 0.024% of the sample.

The germline V gene supplies CDR1 SGHRS and CDR2 YFSETQ. Taken from cysteine to phenylalanine, the CDR3 has 13 residues. The only DNA kept is the CDR3, 39 bases in frame from the first base. V sheds 4 bases and J sheds 5 bases, leaving 13 bases between their ends. The investigation overall reported the following: In all four CD4+ subsets, TCRB CDR3 length was moderately but significantly shorter in type 1 diabetes patients. PCR may preferentially amplify shorter templates, but because patient and control samples were amplified and corrected together, any resulting skew would affect both groups equally. The naive, central memory and regulatory TCRB repertoires appeared to resemble one another more closely among patients than among healthy donors. Sequencing cDNA rather than genomic DNA could over-represent highly expressing activated cells, although activation and CD3 levels did not differ between groups. At VDJ recombination sites, type 1 diabetes patients had fewer insertions and more deleted nucleotides, which implies abnormalities in thymic rearrangement. Because small numbers of individuals were included in the HLA sub-analyses, any influence of HLA type on TCRB rearrangement was left unresolved.

The sequence derives from a woman aged 40 to 50 in good health. The chain uses TRBV5-1 and TRBJ2-7, with the D gene call left open. Sequencing was done on a sample of naive CD4+ T cells from blood. The sample's cell subset or site label, in plain terms: true naive CD4+ T cells. The CDR3 has the sequence CASSRVQRDEQYF. The sequenced DNA is TGCGCCAGCAGCCGAGTACAGAGAGACGAGCAGTACTTC.